Listed below are T cell receptor beta chains from one sample, sequenced in a study of OX40 agonist ivuxolimab in advanced cancers. Sequencing used immunoSEQ multiplex PCR; TCRdb keeps in-frame clones, though not all of them. Of approximately 66,000 clones listed, around 88% are singletons. Sequenced material: CD4+ or CD8+ T cells sorted from blood, taken in a trial of the OX40 agonist ivuxolimab. These receptor sequences come from an adult with an advanced solid tumor such as melanoma, head and neck, liver or kidney cancer. Each CDR3 is given with its conserved first and last residue. Fields, in order: D gene, clone size, V gene, J gene, CDR3 protein, CDR3 DNA. A D gene is named only where the DNA matches it firmly. Rows give clone size only sometimes, using once, few, many, or a class for an expanded clone.

.,.,TRBV7-2,TRBJ2-7,CASSLFSEQYF,TGTGCCAGCAGCTTATTTAGCGAGCAGTACTTC
.,.,TRBV12-2,TRBJ1-2,CASRLVGQGAPRYGYTF,.
.,once,TRBV30,TRBJ2-7,CAWSGGGSNYEQYF,TGTGCCTGGAGTGGTGGGGGATCCAACTACGAGCAGTACTTC
.,.,TRBV11-2,TRBJ1-1,CASSLVRGTEAFF,TGTGCCAGCAGCTTAGTACGGGGCACTGAAGCTTTCTTT
.,.,TRBV6-9,TRBJ1-1,CASSPRTPQGTEAFF,TGTGCCAGCAGTCCCCGGACCCCCCAGGGCACTGAAGCTTTCTTT
.,.,TRBV6-1,TRBJ1-2,CASSEEVWGKGGYTF,TGTGCCAGCAGTGAAGAGGTCTGGGGGAAGGGCGGCTACACCTTC
.,.,TRBV11-3,TRBJ2-7,CASSQGGGAEQYF,TGTGCCAGCAGCCAGGGGGGGGGCGCCGAGCAGTACTTC
TRBD1,.,TRBV2,TRBJ2-2,CASSGQGTGELFF,TGTGCCAGCAGTGGACAGGGCACCGGGGAGCTGTTTTTT
.,.,TRBV5-1,TRBJ1-6,CASSRAGSPLHF,TGCGCCAGCAGCCGGGCAGGGTCACCCCTCCACTTT
.,.,TRBV19,TRBJ2-2,CASSMFRETGIIGELFF,TGTGCCAGTAGTATGTTCCGCGAGACGGGGATAATAGGGGAGCTGTTTTTT
.,.,TRBV6-5,TRBJ1-5,CASSRDVESQPQHF,TGTGCCAGCAGCCGGGACGTAGAAAGTCAGCCCCAGCATTTT
.,.,TRBV2,TRBJ1-2,CASSEALGLYGYTF,TGTGCCAGCAGTGAAGCGCTGGGCCTCTATGGCTACACCTTC